This is a list of T cell receptor beta chains from one sample in a study of vaccination and CD4 T cells after COVID-19. Their antigen targets remain unknown. From the PCR reads, TCRdb called clonotypes with MiXCR, one entry per CDR3 protein. The table has around 25,000 distinct CDR3 sequences, 28% seen once. Source: CD4+ T cells from blood, cultured in vitro, taken about 7 months after SARS-CoV-2 vaccination. These TCRs come from a human donor who had recovered from COVID-19. CDR3s include the opening cysteine and the closing phenylalanine or tryptophan. Each record gives: J gene, V gene, CDR3 protein.

J: TRBJ2-3
V: TRBV7-2
CDR3: CASSLAADTQYF

J: TRBJ2-7
V: TRBV4-1
CDR3: CASSQRERDYLHF

J: TRBJ2-7
V: TRBV7-3
CDR3: CASSPGGSYEQYF

J: TRBJ2-3
V: TRBV20-1
CDR3: CSARGAGREADTQYF

J: TRBJ2-4
V: TRBV28
CDR3: CASSPGLRQYF

J: TRBJ2-7
V: TRBV6-2/TRBV6-3
CDR3: CRTSGTSSYEQYF

J: TRBJ2-7
V: TRBV29-1
CDR3: CSVGLKKGPNLPYEQYF

J: TRBJ2-3
V: TRBV20-1
CDR3: CSAIVGVASSDTQYF

J: TRBJ2-2
V: TRBV19
CDR3: CASSIAGGRELFF

J: TRBJ2-5
V: TRBV20-1
CDR3: CSARGETQYF

J: TRBJ2-1
V: TRBV20-1
CDR3: CSAPGLGYNEQFF

J: TRBJ2-1
V: TRBV6-1
CDR3: CASRNLDRPSHEQFF

J: TRBJ2-7
V: TRBV6-1
CDR3: CASSEGSPYEQYF

J: TRBJ1-6
V: TRBV28
CDR3: CASSSDRGGINSPLHF

J: TRBJ2-5
V: TRBV29-1
CDR3: CSVLSDRANQETQYF

J: TRBJ1-1
V: TRBV7-2
CDR3: CASSFPQTGIGTEAFF

J: TRBJ2-5
V: TRBV7-2
CDR3: CASSFGGGGGTQYF

J: TRBJ1-6
V: TRBV18
CDR3: CASSGRGRSYEDSPLHF

J: TRBJ2-7
V: TRBV2
CDR3: CASRVRDAGEQYF

J: TRBJ1-1
V: TRBV20-1
CDR3: CSVGLPNTEAFF

J: TRBJ2-3
V: TRBV5-4
CDR3: CASSSQGPTDTQYF

J: TRBJ2-4
V: TRBV4-2
CDR3: CASSPGTSGSNIQYF

J: TRBJ1-6
V: TRBV27
CDR3: CASSSLPANSPLHF

J: TRBJ2-3
V: TRBV11-2
CDR3: CASSSRTSGSPDTQYF

J: TRBJ2-5
V: TRBV28
CDR3: CASTSAAQTQYF

J: TRBJ1-2
V: TRBV20-1
CDR3: CSALNQQGSYGYTF

J: TRBJ2-5
V: TRBV10-3
CDR3: CAIRGAGVVKTQYF

J: TRBJ2-5
V: TRBV5-1
CDR3: CASSPGSGLEGETQYF

J: TRBJ1-6
V: TRBV6-1
CDR3: CATRGGQPYNSPLHF

J: TRBJ2-3
V: TRBV7-3
CDR3: CASSLSGGDTQYF

J: TRBJ1-2
V: TRBV2
CDR3: CASSRQIAYGYTF

J: TRBJ2-6
V: TRBV10-3
CDR3: CAISESGREPGANVLTF

J: TRBJ1-1
V: TRBV5-4
CDR3: CASSPLRGSSTEAFF

J: TRBJ2-3
V: TRBV7-8
CDR3: CASSFSGRADTQYF

J: TRBJ1-2
V: TRBV7-2
CDR3: CASSLNGLRGYTF

J: TRBJ1-5
V: TRBV24-1
CDR3: CANLPRQPQHF

J: TRBJ2-1
V: TRBV2
CDR3: CASSGGQSSYNEQFF

J: TRBJ1-6
V: TRBV6-5
CDR3: CASSSPNRTPLHF

J: TRBJ1-6
V: TRBV15
CDR3: CATSGTQAGYHSPLHF

J: TRBJ2-1
V: TRBV7-9
CDR3: CASSLLAGNEQFF